These 23 T cell receptor beta chains were sequenced from one sample in a study of T-cell reconstitution after alpha-beta-depleted transplantation in children. It was with unique molecular identifiers that the TCRbeta library was prepared. TCRdb used MiXCR to reprocess the PCR reads, holding one entry per CDR3 protein. The sample consists of about 360,000 distinct CDR3 sequences, about 14% of them appearing once. The sequencing used PBMCs, collected from the stem cell graft. The receptors stem from a human donor who donated a stem cell graft to a child with Fanconi anemia.

In its sample, this clonotype was seen many times. The genes are TRBV10-2 and TRBJ1-5, with D possibly TRBD1 on 6 matching bases. V was pared by 2 bases and J by 4 bases, with 9 bases between. The germline V gene has CDR1 WSHSY and CDR2 SAAADI. The CDR3 has 14 amino acids. The CDR3 spells CASSEGGGNQPQHF. CDR3 bases: TGCGCCAGCAGTGAGGGAGGGGGAAATCAGCCCCAGCATTTT.

This chain joins TRBV28 and TRBJ2-4; D is undetermined. There are 16 residues in the CDR3. With 5 bases removed from V and 0 bases from J, the gap between germline ends came to 14 bases. CDR1 and CDR2 (germline): MDHEN, SYDVKM. The CDR3 nucleotides are TGTGCCAGCAGTCCCCGGTTCGAACTAGCCAAAAACATTCAGTACTTC. This encodes CASSPRFELAKNIQYF.

This chain joins TRBV3-1 and TRBJ2-7; D remains unclear. Trimming took 1 base from V and 6 from J, leaving 13 bases between them. Germline assignment: CDR1 LGHDT and CDR2 YNNKEL (reference sequence). CDR3 length: 14 amino acids. CDR3 sequence reads: CASSQGGRAAEQYF. CDR3 bases: TGTGCCAGCAGCCAAGGGGGAAGGGCCGCCGAGCAGTACTTC.

This chain connects TRBV10-3 to TRBJ2-7; D is ambiguous. Trimming took 9 bases from V and 2 from J, leaving 8 bases between them. Germline-derived CDR1 and CDR2 are ENHRY and SYGVKD. This CDR3 contains 11 residues. The CDR3 DNA follows: TGTGCCATTTACGAGCCCTACGAGCAGTACGTC. Its translation is CAIYEPYEQYV.

In its sample, this clonotype was seen a few times. This rearrangement joins TRBV12-3 or TRBV12-4 to TRBJ2-1; a possible D gene is TRBD2 (7 bases). The CDR3 runs 18 residues. V was cut by 6 bases and J by 6 bases, with 27 bases left in between. Written as DNA, the CDR3 is TGTGCCAGCAGCGCCCCCCATAGTTTGGGGGGGCCTTTCAATGAGCAGTTCTTC. This translates into CASSAPHSLGGPFNEQFF.

This clonotype was recorded at least ten times. V is TRBV5-5 and J is TRBJ2-5; 10 nucleotides line up with TRBD1. This CDR3 comprises 15 residues. J was trimmed by 5 bases and V by 2 bases; bases with no gene match: 6. CDR1 and CDR2 from the germline V gene are SGHKS and YYEKEE (reference sequence). In nucleotides, the CDR3 is TGTGCCAGCAGCTTCCTGACAGGGGGCGGGGAGACCCAGTACTTC. This codes for CASSFLTGGGETQYF.

This clonotype was seen only a few times. The chain combines TRBV9 with TRBJ2-3; D uncertain. The V gene's germline CDR1 is SGDLS and CDR2 YYNGEE. The length of the CDR3 is 13 residues. With 4 bases removed from V and 3 bases from J, the gap between germline ends came to 9 bases. CDR3 bases: TGTGCCAGCAGCTTTGGAGATACAGATACGCAGTATTTT. Its protein is CASSFGDTDTQYF.

This clonotype came up a few times. The chain joins TRBV2 to TRBJ1-5, with TRBD1 matching over 8 bases. The CDR3 extends over 13 amino acids. Germline V gene data show CDR1 as SNHLY and CDR2 as FYNNEI. V gave up 9 bases and J gave up 4 bases; unmatched junction bases: 5. The CDR3 region has the DNA TGTGCCAGTCATGGGACAGGAAATCAGCCCCAGCATTTT. This codes for CASHGTGNQPQHF.

CDR3 protein: CASSSTGGIGQPQHF. The CDR3 DNA is TGTGCCAGCAGCTCCACAGGGGGGATAGGGCAGCCCCAGCATTTT. The chain employs TRBV5-5 and TRBJ1-5; 8 nucleotides line up with TRBD1. CDR3 length: 15 residues. The V and J ends lost 3 bases and 7 bases, in that order; junction bases with no gene match: 9. Germline V gene lookup returns CDR1 SGHKS and CDR2 YYEKEE (reference sequence). The entire variable domain, with the rest obtained from reference TRBV5-5 and TRBJ1-5, is as follows: DAGVTQSPTHLIKTRGQQVTLRCSPISGHKSVSWYQQVLGQGPQFIFQYYEKEERGRGNFPDRFSARQFPNYSSELNVNALLLGDSALYLCASSSTGGIGQPQHFGDGTRLSIL.

The table lists this clonotype with a few counts. This rearrangement joins TRBV7-6 to TRBJ2-5; possible D gene TRBD2, 5 bases. V was clipped by 4 bases and J by 5 bases, with 17 bases between them. There are 15 residues in the CDR3. The germline CDR1 and CDR2 sequences are SGHVS and FNYEAQ. This CDR3 is CASSSRPAEEETQYF. The CDR3 DNA is TGTGCCAGCAGCTCAAGACCGGCGGAGGAGGAGACCCAGTACTTC.

This clonotype was counted only a few times. V gene TRBV2 combines with J gene TRBJ2-1; 13 nucleotides align to TRBD2. V shed 6 bases, J shed 7 bases, and the junction held 9 bases outside the gene matches. There are 16 residues in the CDR3. Germline-derived CDR1 and CDR2 are SNHLY and FYNNEI. The CDR3 coding sequence is TGTGCCAGCAGGGGGCTGGGACTAGCGGGGAAGAATGAGCAGTTCTTC. Encoded protein: CASRGLGLAGKNEQFF. The entire variable domain, with the rest obtained from reference TRBV2 and TRBJ2-1, is as follows: EPEVTQTPSHQVTQMGQEVILRCVPISNHLYFYWYRQILGQKVEFLVSFYNNEISEKSEIFDDQFSVERPDGSNFTLKIRSTKLEDSAMYFCASRGLGLAGKNEQFFGPGTRLTVL.

The chain joins TRBV27 to TRBJ2-1; D remains ambiguous. This CDR3 comprises 12 residues. V was pared by 3 bases and J by 8 bases, with 8 bases between. The germline CDR1 and CDR2 sequences are MNHEY and SMNVEV (reference sequence). The CDR3: CASSLTVHEQFF. In nucleotides, the CDR3 is TGTGCCAGCAGTTTGACCGTCCATGAGCAGTTCTTC.

This clonotype has only a few counts. The V gene is TRBV5-1, the J gene TRBJ1-2; tentatively, D is TRBD1 (5 bases). Germline V gene data show CDR1 as SGHRS and CDR2 as YFSETQ. V was pared by 0 bases and J by 8 bases, with 14 bases between. The CDR3 sequence is 14 residues long. CDR3 sequence reads: CASSLDRMIEGYTF. For the CDR3, the DNA is TGCGCCAGCAGCTTGGACAGGATGATTGAGGGCTACACCTTC.

The rearrangement links TRBV2 to TRBJ1-1; TRBD1 agrees at 12 bases. V trimming: 5 bases; J trimming: 3 bases; junction bases outside the gene matches: 7. This CDR3 is built from 16 residues. In germline, CDR1 is SNHLY, CDR2 FYNNEI. The CDR3 spells CASSKGQGAKYTEAFF. The CDR3 region has the DNA TGTGCCAGCAGTAAGGGACAGGGGGCTAAGTACACTGAAGCTTTCTTT. The whole variable domain, filled in from reference TRBV2 and TRBJ1-1, reads EPEVTQTPSHQVTQMGQEVILRCVPISNHLYFYWYRQILGQKVEFLVSFYNNEISEKSEIFDDQFSVERPDGSNFTLKIRSTKLEDSAMYFCASSKGQGAKYTEAFFGQGTRLTVV.

The table lists this clonotype with a few counts. V usage is TRBV20-1 and J usage is TRBJ1-2, with D possibly being TRBD1 (6 bases). The V gene's germline CDR1 is DFQATT and CDR2 SNEGSKA (reference sequence). Trimming pared 3 bases from V and 2 bases from J, leaving 10 bases between. The CDR3 consists of 13 residues. CDR3 loop: CSASPQGNYGYTF. CDR3 DNA: TGCAGTGCTAGTCCGCAGGGGAACTATGGCTACACCTTC.

This clonotype was counted at least ten times. The CDR3 DNA sequence: TGTGCCAGCAGCCAAGGGGCGGCTGTCTCTGGAAACACCATATATTTT. Translation: CASSQGAAVSGNTIYF. The rearrangement links TRBV7-9 to TRBJ1-3; possible D gene TRBD1, 5 bases. Trimming stripped 5 bases from V and 0 bases from J, with 14 bases between. CDR1 SEHNR and CDR2 FQNEAQ come from the germline V gene (reference sequence). The CDR3 contains 16 residues.

A few counts support this clonotype. V gene TRBV4-2 combines with J gene TRBJ1-2; D is uncertain. This CDR3 contains 15 residues. From germline, CDR1 is LGHNA and CDR2 YNFKEQ. Trimming removed 0 bases at V and 8 bases at J, with 16 bases between. In DNA, the CDR3 is TGTGCCAGCAGCCAAGAGAGTCCGCCATCCTTGGGCTACACCTTC. It encodes CASSQESPPSLGYTF.

The chain recombines TRBV11-2 with TRBJ2-7, with D tentatively TRBD1 or TRBD2 (5 bases each). CDR1 SGHAT and CDR2 FQNNGV come from the germline V gene. V gave up 4 bases and J gave up 2 bases, with 18 bases separating them. The CDR3 extends over 16 amino acids. In nucleotides, the CDR3 is TGTGCCAGCAGCTCCACCACTGGGGACCAAGCCTACGAGCAGTACTTC. It encodes CASSSTTGDQAYEQYF.

J is TRBJ1-4 and V is TRBV4-3, with D possibly TRBD1 on 6 matching bases. Per the germline V gene, CDR1 is LGHNA and CDR2 is YSLEER. V lost 0 bases and J lost 7, with 15 bases in between. This CDR3 has 16 amino acids. The CDR3 loop is CASSQEVNRVSEKLFF. As DNA, the CDR3 is TGCGCCAGCAGCCAAGAGGTGAACAGGGTATCTGAAAAACTGTTTTTT.

This clonotype came up a few times. Here the CDR3 DNA reads TGTGCCAGCAGTGCCCGGGACAGACGTGGCTCTGGGGCCAACGTCCTGACTTTC. This translates into CASSARDRRGSGANVLTF. The chain has TRBV27 and TRBJ2-6; 7 bases fit TRBD1. The CDR3 runs 18 residues. Germline values: CDR1 MNHEY, CDR2 SMNVEV (reference sequence). V trimming: 5 bases; J trimming: 0 bases; junction bases outside the gene matches: 10.

The chain links TRBV5-6 to TRBJ2-3; weak D call: TRBD2 (5 bases). The V end was cut by 4 bases, the J end by 5 bases, with 14 bases between. CDR3 length: 14 residues. The germline gives CDR1 SGHDT, CDR2 YYEEEE. The CDR3 nucleotides are TGTGCCAGCAGCCGAGCGCGGGTAGGAGATACGCAGTATTTT. Translating it yields CASSRARVGDTQYF.

This clonotype turned up a few times. V and J are TRBV5-1 and TRBJ2-3; 10 nucleotides agree with TRBD1. The germline V gene has CDR1 SGHRS and CDR2 YFSETQ. The ends lost 3 bases at V and 3 bases at J; junction bases unmatched: 4. There are 15 residues in the CDR3. CDR3 in amino acids: CASSSRQGATDTQYF. In DNA form, the CDR3 reads TGCGCCAGCAGCTCTCGACAGGGGGCAACAGATACGCAGTATTTT.

This clonotype was seen a few times. The chain has TRBV7-2 and TRBJ2-7; a possible D gene is TRBD2 (5 bases). V was trimmed by 4 bases and J by 2 bases, leaving 18 bases between them. The CDR3 contains 16 residues. Germline CDR1 and CDR2: SGHTA and FQGNSA. The CDR3 loop reads CASSSGLGSRPYEQYF. CDR3 nucleotide sequence: TGTGCCAGCAGCTCTGGCCTGGGGAGTCGGCCCTACGAGCAGTACTTC.